This T cell receptor beta chain comes out of a study of post-analysis software for immune sequencing data (dated by TCRdb to the mid-2010s). As for the study more broadly: Recorded disease courses included relapsing-remitting, secondary progressive and progressive-relapsing multiple sclerosis, with some patients lacking subtype annotation. The multiple sclerosis patient repertoires were compared with roughly twelve previously published healthy control repertoires from donors aged about 6 to 28 years. A subset of samples was prepared in parallel using single-end sample barcoding, then pooled and co-amplified after Illumina adapter ligation.

Per the germline V gene, SGHRS is the CDR1 and YFSETQ is the CDR2. CDR3 length: 15 amino acids, cysteine to phenylalanine. Here the CDR3 DNA is all that survives: 45 bases in frame from base 1. At the junction V is shortened by 0 bases and J by 4 bases, with 13 bases in between. General conclusions and limits of the study: Compared with controls, multiple sclerosis patients had significantly lower normalized Chao1 diversity, a finding suggesting substantial peripheral T-cell clonal expansion. The multiple sclerosis patient group was slightly younger than the control group. When samples were clustered directly using the F measure, samples prepared in the same batch co-clustered strongly, which prompted a batch-effect correction. Significantly higher frequencies in patients than in controls were found for several TRBV segments, including TRBV5-6, TRBV5-1 and TRBV20-1.

Libraries came from PCR. TCRdb names Illumina HiSeq 2500 as the instrument used. To reduce PCR and sequencing biases, unique molecular identifiers were incorporated into the TCR beta cDNA libraries. Every 1 to 10 million input T cells yielded approximately 500,000 cDNA molecules, meaning each molecule approximated one T cell. The same protocol used for the earlier healthy control dataset was applied to prepare and sequence the patient libraries. Within a given batch, samples were prepared together, multiplexed and sequenced on the same HiSeq lane. The authors' analysis ran thus. MIGEC was used to process the raw barcoded reads, and molecular identifier groups with only a single read were discarded before consensus assembly and CDR3 extraction. Clonotype tables were post-analysed with VDJtools, and diversity was normalized by down-sampling all datasets to the smallest sample size. To correct batch-related cross-sample contamination, repertoire overlap clustering matched CDR3 amino acid sequences but not nucleotide sequences. TCRdb applied fastp at Q25 and MiXCR to the public reads, then kept only in-frame beta chains. Under each unique CDR3 protein, matching rows form one entry showing the most common genes and DNA. These V and J calls are TCRdb output, not the study's own analysis. The sample profile shows 550,000 to 700,000 distinct CDR3 sequences; 44% of them were found once. Of the sample, 1.5% to 2% is held by the ten largest clones.

TCR beta repertoires were profiled from peripheral blood of more than ten young patients with multiple sclerosis to demonstrate the VDJtools post-analysis software. The multiple sclerosis patients were children and adolescents ranging in age from 6 to 15 years. Comments on this clonotype: This clone's antigen is unknown. Nothing much larger sits one base from this clone, and base qualities are not available.

The TCR sequence derives from a girl between 10 and 17 years old with multiple sclerosis. The rearrangement combines TRBV5-1 with TRBJ1-1; the D segment cannot be called with confidence. Input material: blood. Here the CDR3 is given as CASSLVKSSGTEAFF. The base sequence is TGCGCCAGCAGCTTGGTAAAATCTTCAGGCACTGAAGCTTTCTTT.